The source of this T cell receptor (beta chain) is a study of patients and donors after allogeneic stem cell transplantation. This clonotype was recorded many times. TCRdb used MiXCR to reprocess the RT-PCR reads, holding one entry per CDR3 protein. There are hundreds of thousands of distinct CDR3 sequences in the sample; more than 15% occur only once, and less than 8.5% lies in the top ten. The CDR3 totals 15 residues. With 4 bases clipped from V and 8 bases from J, the junction kept 10 bases outside the gene matches. The specimen sequenced was blood, either unsorted or a sorted T cell fraction (not recorded which). The V and J genes are TRBV12-3 or TRBV12-4 and TRBJ2-1; TRBD2 matches 8 bases. This TCR was sampled from a human donor who was either an allogeneic HSCT recipient or a stem cell or donor lymphocyte infusion donor (not recorded which). It is not recorded whose cells these are; they may come from a transplant donor. CDR3 sequence reads: CASSWSGGVVYEQFF. The DNA for the CDR3 is TGTGCCAGCAGTTGGTCGGGGGGGGTCGTTTATGAGCAGTTCTTC.